This entry lists 23 T cell receptor beta chains sequenced from one sample in a study of preoperative IRX-2 immunotherapy in early breast cancer. Repertoires were generated with immunoSEQ multiplex PCR, while TCRdb's copy carries only in-frame clones and drops some. In the table there are roughly 42,000 clones, roughly 77% of which are singletons. Treatment indicated: preoperative locoregional IRX-2 cytokine immunotherapy. The source was tumor tissue, collected after IRX-2 immunotherapy. The receptors stem from a human donor with breast cancer.

The rearrangement joins TRBV5-1 to TRBJ2-1, with D perhaps matching TRBD1 or TRBD2 (5 bases each). The CDR3 is 15 amino acids. Germline CDR1 SGHRS, CDR2 YFSETQ. Between the trimmed V and J ends, which lost 1 base and 6 bases, there was a span of 14 bases. The DNA for the CDR3 is TGCGCCAGCAGCTTGACTGGGACCGTGGGCAATGAGCAGTTCTTC. Protein sequence: CASSLTGTVGNEQFF.

This chain joins TRBV11-3 and TRBJ2-3; 7 bases map to TRBD1. Germline trimming cut 8 bases from V and 2 bases from J; bases unmatched to any gene: 16. The CDR3 contains 17 residues. Germline assignment: CDR1 SGHNT and CDR2 YENEEA. Written as DNA, the CDR3 is TGTGCCAGCTCCCGGGTTCGGGCAGGGGGTTCCACAGATACGCAGTATTTT. As protein: CASSRVRAGGSTDTQYF.

V gene TRBV7-1 combines with J gene TRBJ2-3; TRBD2 aligns across 9 bases. TRBV7-1 is an ORF, and what it does is uncertain. This CDR3 contains 16 residues. V shed 5 bases and J 1 base; nucleotides not matched to a gene: 7. The CDR3 DNA reads as TGTGCCAGCAGCCCCGGGACTAGCCCCGGCACAGATACGCAGTATTTT. This translates into CASSPGTSPGTDTQYF.

J is TRBJ1-3 and V is TRBV6-8; D is ambiguous. The CDR3 has 14 residues. V gave up 2 bases and J gave up 2 bases, with 7 bases separating them. Germline CDR1 MNHGY, CDR2 SAAAGT. This chain's CDR3 is CASSYVGTGNTIYF. For the CDR3, the DNA is TGTGCCAGCAGTTACGTGGGGACTGGAAACACCATATATTTT.

V is TRBV30 and J is TRBJ2-1, with 13 bases matching TRBD2. The V segment lost 2 bases and the J segment 1 base; nucleotides outside the gene matches: 14. CDR1 and CDR2 from the germline V gene are GTSNPN and SVGIG (reference sequence). This CDR3 comprises 20 residues. The CDR3 protein is CAWSTGYWGTSGVSYNEQFF. In DNA form, the CDR3 reads TGTGCCTGGAGTACGGGCTACTGGGGGACTAGCGGGGTATCCTACAATGAGCAGTTCTTC.

The chain recombines TRBV5-1 with TRBJ2-2, with 9 bases lining up with TRBD1. CDR1 is SGHRS and CDR2 is YFSETQ in the germline V gene. The CDR3 consists of 17 residues. V was clipped by 7 bases and J by 6 bases; unmatched bases: 16. The CDR3 spells CASRLTPGTGLPGELFF. DNA for the CDR3: TGCGCCAGCCGCCTTACCCCCGGGACAGGGCTACCCGGGGAGCTGTTTTTT.

The chain is built from TRBV19 and TRBJ2-2; D not certain. Germline V gene sequence: CDR1 LNHDA, CDR2 SQIVND (reference sequence). V gave up 0 bases and J gave up 7 bases, with 12 bases separating them. The CDR3 has 15 residues. The CDR3 sequence is CASSIDLSGSGELFF. The CDR3 DNA sequence: TGTGCCAGTAGTATAGATCTATCCGGAAGCGGGGAGCTGTTTTTT. Using reference TRBV19 and TRBJ2-2 for the parts outside the CDR3, the full variable domain is DGGITQSPKYLFRKEGQNVTLSCEQNLNHDAMYWYRQDPGQGLRLIYYSQIVNDFQKGDIAEGYSVSREKKESFPLTVTSAQKNPTAFYLCASSIDLSGSGELFFGEGSRLTVL.

Regarding this clone: A base in the sequence is ambiguous or unread; the matching residue is shown as X. J is TRBJ2-5 and V is TRBV19; D gene ambiguous. The CDR3 has 15 residues. CDR1 LNHDA and CDR2 SQIVND come from the germline V gene (reference sequence). V was clipped by 6 bases and J by 8 bases, with 22 bases between them. CDR3 nucleotide sequence: TGTGCCAGTAGACCAAATCTCCCTGCCGCCGARACCCAGTACTTC. Its protein is CASRPNLPAAXTQYF. From start to end, the CDR3 is CASRPNLPAAETQYF.

This clone was counted a single time. The rearrangement joins TRBV10-2 to TRBJ1-5, with D maybe TRBD1 (5 bases). CDR1 is WSHSY, CDR2 SAAADI, per germline. V was shortened by 0 bases and J by 12 bases, with 9 bases between the two germline ends. The CDR3 has 12 amino acids. As DNA, the CDR3 is TGCGCCAGCAGTGAGTCGAGTGGGGGCCAGCATTTT. Protein: CASSESSGGQHF.

The V call is TRBV18, the J call TRBJ2-1, with 8 nucleotides matching TRBD2. CDR1 KGHSH and CDR2 LQKENI come from the germline V gene. CDR3 length: 16 residues. V gave up 2 bases and J gave up 4 bases; unmatched junction bases: 7. The CDR3 spells CASSPEAGGLYNEQFF. The CDR3 region has the DNA TGTGCCAGCTCACCAGAGGCGGGAGGACTTTACAATGAGCAGTTCTTC.

The chain has TRBV19 and TRBJ1-5; D remains unclear. V lost 7 bases to trimming and J lost 0 bases, with 13 bases between them. There are 15 residues in the CDR3. Germline V lookup: CDR1 LNHDA, CDR2 SQIVND (reference sequence). Written as DNA, the CDR3 is TGTGCCAGTAACTGGGCTGACTATAGCAATCAGCCCCAGCATTTT. This sequence encodes CASNWADYSNQPQHF.

The CDR3 bases are TGTGCCAGCAGTTTCTGGGACAGGGCCCCCCTCCACTTT. Protein product: CASSFWDRAPLHF. The genes are TRBV27 and TRBJ1-6; 9 bases map to TRBD1. Germline loops: CDR1 MNHEY, CDR2 SMNVEV (reference sequence). This CDR3 is built from 13 residues. V dropped 3 bases and J dropped 13; count of bases not matched to a gene: 4.

J is TRBJ1-4 and V is TRBV12-5; 7 bases line up with TRBD1. The germline V gene encodes CDR1 LGHNT and CDR2 FRNRAP. The CDR3 sequence is 13 residues long. The CDR3 here is CASNRGFNEKLFF. In nucleotides, the CDR3 is TGTGCCAGCAACAGGGGATTTAATGAAAAACTGTTTTTT.

CDR3 sequence reads: CASSQVETPHYGYTF. As DNA, the CDR3 is TGTGCCAGCAGCCAAGTGGAAACCCCCCACTATGGCTACACCTTC. J is TRBJ1-2 and V is TRBV14; no clear D gene. Trimming left V 1 base short and J 3 bases short, with 12 bases between. In germline, CDR1 is SGHDN, CDR2 FVKESK. The CDR3 length is 15 residues.

V gene TRBV10-1 combines with J gene TRBJ2-2; tentative D call: TRBD2 (5 bases). Looked up from germline, CDR1 is WNHNN and CDR2 is SYGVQD (reference sequence). Trimming left V 8 bases short and J 6 bases short, with 10 bases between. The CDR3 spans 12 residues. CDR3 region: CASGRFAGELFF. DNA for the CDR3: TGCGCCAGCGGGAGATTCGCCGGGGAGCTGTTTTTT.

The gene calls are TRBV6-8 and TRBJ1-5; 8 bases fit TRBD1. The germline V gene has CDR1 MNHGY and CDR2 SAAAGT. This CDR3 region has 16 residues. V shed 5 bases and J 2 bases; nucleotides not matched to a gene: 8. The CDR3 sequence is CASSPYPDRGNQPQHF. The CDR3 region has the DNA TGTGCCAGCAGTCCTTACCCGGACAGGGGCAATCAGCCCCAGCATTTT.

This chain joins TRBV7-6 and TRBJ1-1, with 9 positions matching TRBD1. V shed 4 bases and J 1 base; nucleotides not matched to a gene: 13. The CDR3 runs 18 residues. Germline values: CDR1 SGHVS, CDR2 FNYEAQ. CDR3 in amino acids: CASSSSRDRVFTNTEAFF. For the CDR3, the DNA is TGTGCCAGCAGCTCGTCCCGGGACAGGGTTTTCACGAACACTGAAGCTTTCTTT. Full variable domain (remainder filled in from reference TRBV7-6 and TRBJ1-1): GAGVSQSPRYKVTKRGQDVALRCDPISGHVSLYWYRQALGQGPEFLTYFNYEAQQDKSGLPNDRFSAERPEGSISTLTIQRTEQRDSAMYRCASSSSRDRVFTNTEAFFGQGTRLTVV.

This CDR3 reads CATSRDLQGYGYTF. The CDR3 coding sequence is TGTGCCACCAGCAGAGATTTGCAGGGGTATGGCTACACCTTC. The rearrangement uses TRBV15 and TRBJ1-2; maybe TRBD1 (6 bases). The CDR3 consists of 14 residues. V lost 0 bases to trimming and J lost 5 bases, with 10 bases between them. Per germline, CDR1 LNHNV and CDR2 YYDKDF (reference sequence). The whole variable domain, remainder taken from reference TRBV15 and TRBJ1-2, is DAMVIQNPRYQVTQFGKPVTLSCSQTLNHNVMYWYQQKSSQAPKLLFHYYDKDFNNEADTPDNFQSRRPNTSFCFLDIRSPGLGDTAMYLCATSRDLQGYGYTFGSGTRLTVV.

The chain couples TRBV18 to TRBJ2-7; no definite D call. Germline assignment: CDR1 KGHSH and CDR2 LQKENI. Trimming cost V 1 base and J 0 bases, with 10 bases left between them. The CDR3 runs to 15 residues. This CDR3 reads CASSPQPDTSYEQYF. CDR3 bases: TGTGCCAGCTCACCACAACCCGACACCTCCTACGAGCAGTACTTC.

The V call is TRBV30, the J call TRBJ2-7; weak D call: TRBD2 (6 bases). This CDR3 has 11 amino acids. V shed 8 bases and J shed 5 bases, with 13 bases lying between them. Germline loops: CDR1 GTSNPN, CDR2 SVGIG (reference sequence). The CDR3 sequence is CASKTGDEQYF. CDR3 in DNA: TGTGCCAGTAAGACGGGAGACGAGCAGTACTTC.

This chain uses TRBV23-1 with TRBJ2-1; 7 bases align to TRBD2. TRBV23-1 is marked as an open reading frame, function uncertain. With 6 bases clipped from V and 7 bases from J, the junction kept 9 bases outside the gene matches. The CDR3 has 14 amino acids. This CDR3 reads CASSPGLQRNEQFF. CDR3 in DNA: TGCGCCAGCAGCCCGGGACTACAACGGAATGAGCAGTTCTTC.

The chain joins TRBV5-1 to TRBJ2-7; D may correspond to TRBD1 or TRBD2 (5 bases each). With 3 bases removed from V and 1 base from J, the gap between germline ends came to 11 bases. This CDR3 comprises 14 residues. The germline CDR1 and CDR2 sequences are SGHRS and YFSETQ. CDR3 amino acids: CASSSGTASYEQYF. The CDR3 region has the DNA TGCGCCAGCAGCTCCGGGACGGCTTCCTACGAGCAGTACTTC. The variable domain in full, completed from reference TRBV5-1 and TRBJ2-7, reads KAGVTQTPRYLIKTRGQQVTLSCSPISGHRSVSWYQQTPGQGLQFLFEYFSETQRNKGNFPGRFSGRQFSNSRSEMNVSTLELGDSALYLCASSSGTASYEQYFGPGTRLTVT.

In this sample, this clone turned up once. The chain has TRBV23-1 and TRBJ2-6; D is uncertain. TRBV23-1 is treated as an ORF (open reading frame) with a function not yet certain. The V and J ends lost 6 bases and 0 bases respectively, with 21 bases between them. The CDR3 contains 19 residues. DNA of the CDR3: TGCGCCAGCAGCTTACCACGCCCCAGACGAACCTCTGGGGCCAACGTCCTGACTTTC. Its protein product is CASSLPRPRRTSGANVLTF.